This T cell receptor (beta chain) came from a study of cytomegalovirus exposure and HLA in healthy donors. Points from the study as a whole: In a later analysis, TCR beta V- and J-gene trimming showed a link to a missense DCLRE1C variant. Common viral pathogens seemed, in a later analysis, to connect with several of the most significant clusters. Association of fewer than 20,000 TCR beta sequences with HLA alleles was found at 0.05 false discovery rate in a later analysis.

V was clipped by 4 bases and J by 2 bases, with 13 bases between them. CDR1 and CDR2 from the germline V gene are SQVTM and ANQGSEA. This CDR3 has 14 residues. The primer mix had 60 Vbeta and 13 Jbeta primers. TCRdb's copy holds only in-frame clones and misses some; the assay was immunoSEQ multiplex PCR. Its listing shows 77,000 or so clones. All donors participated as healthy donors of bone marrow. Notes on this clone: Its target is unknown.

The sequence was obtained from a man aged 25 to 40 in good health and CMV-seronegative. The chain uses TRBV29-1 and TRBJ2-3, with a tentative D call TRBD2 (7 bases). What was sequenced was PBMCs. The CDR3 sequence: CSVAGGGNTDTQYF. The CDR3, as DNA: TGCAGCGTTGCTGGGGGGGGCAACACAGATACGCAGTATTTT.